The 2 T cell receptor beta chains reported below all come from one sample, sequenced in a study of cytomegalovirus exposure and HLA in healthy donors. In the PCR, 60 Vbeta and 13 Jbeta primers were used. Assay used: immunoSEQ multiplex PCR; TCRdb lists only in-frame clones, some missing. The repertoire consists of 55,000 to 75,000 clones, with around four fifths occurring once and the leading ten covering 3%. The sample comprised PBMCs. The receptor set was obtained from a girl aged 5 to 17 in good health and CMV-seropositive.

This clone was seen a few times. The chain is built from TRBV6-5 and TRBJ2-7, with a weak D call TRBD1 (5 bases). Germline V lookup: CDR1 MNHEY, CDR2 SVGAGI. This CDR3 contains 16 residues. The ends were cut back, 0 bases at V and 4 bases at J, with 16 bases in the middle. Here the CDR3 reads CASSYSEDRPHYEQYF. CDR3 bases: TGTGCCAGCAGTTACTCCGAAGACAGACCCCATTACGAGCAGTACTTC.

This clone has just a few counts. The rearrangement links TRBV28 to TRBJ2-1; 8 bases agree with TRBD2. The junction had 13 bases not matched to a gene; V was cut back by 5 bases and J by 7 bases. From germline, CDR1 is MDHEN and CDR2 SYDVKM. This CDR3 has 16 residues. Here the CDR3 reads CASSPTGTRDKNEQFF. The DNA of the CDR3 is TGTGCCAGCAGTCCCACCGGGACTAGAGACAAGAATGAGCAGTTCTTC.